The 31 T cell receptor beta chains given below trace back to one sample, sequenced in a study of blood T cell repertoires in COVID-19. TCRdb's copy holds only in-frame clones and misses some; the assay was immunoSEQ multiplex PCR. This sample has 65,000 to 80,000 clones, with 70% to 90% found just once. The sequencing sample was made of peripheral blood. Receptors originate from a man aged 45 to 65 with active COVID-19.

This chain's CDR3 is CASSASGQGHEKLFF. The CDR3, as DNA: TGTGCCAGCAGCGCGTCGGGACAGGGGCATGAAAAACTGTTTTTT. V usage is TRBV9 and J usage is TRBJ1-4, with 10 bases that match TRBD1. Germline CDR1 and CDR2: SGDLS and YYNGEE. Germline trimming cut 3 bases from V and 6 bases from J; bases unmatched to any gene: 5. The CDR3 sequence is 15 residues long.

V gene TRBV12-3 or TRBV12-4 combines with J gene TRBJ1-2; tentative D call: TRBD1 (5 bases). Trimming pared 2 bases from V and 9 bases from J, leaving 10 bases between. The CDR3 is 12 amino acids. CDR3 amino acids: CASSLIGARYTF. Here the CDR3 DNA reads TGTGCCAGCAGTTTAATTGGGGCACGCTACACCTTC.

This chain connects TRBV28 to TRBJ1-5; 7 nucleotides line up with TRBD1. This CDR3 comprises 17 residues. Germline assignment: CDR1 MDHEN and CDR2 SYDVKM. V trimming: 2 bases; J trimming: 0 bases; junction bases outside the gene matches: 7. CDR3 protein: CASSLGIQGNSNQPQHF. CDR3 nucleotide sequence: TGTGCCAGCAGTTTAGGAATACAGGGGAATAGCAATCAGCCCCAGCATTTT.

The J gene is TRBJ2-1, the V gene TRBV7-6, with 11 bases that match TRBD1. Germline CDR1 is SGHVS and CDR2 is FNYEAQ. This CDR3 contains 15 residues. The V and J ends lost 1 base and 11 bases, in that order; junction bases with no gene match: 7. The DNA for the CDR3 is TGTGCCAGCAGCTTAGAGGACAGGGGGCTTATCCAGCAGTTCTTC. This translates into CASSLEDRGLIQQFF.

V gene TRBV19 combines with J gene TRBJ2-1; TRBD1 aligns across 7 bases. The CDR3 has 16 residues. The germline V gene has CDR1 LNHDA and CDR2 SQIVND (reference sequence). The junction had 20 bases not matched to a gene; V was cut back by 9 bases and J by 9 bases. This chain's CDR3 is CASRRRAGGPTTEQFF. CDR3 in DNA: TGTGCCAGCCGCAGGCGGGCAGGGGGTCCCACCACTGAGCAGTTCTTC.

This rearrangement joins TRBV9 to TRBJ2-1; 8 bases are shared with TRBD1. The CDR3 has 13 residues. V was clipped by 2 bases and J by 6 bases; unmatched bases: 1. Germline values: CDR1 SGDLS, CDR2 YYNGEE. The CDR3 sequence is CASSVDRVNEQFF. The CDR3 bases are TGTGCCAGCAGCGTGGACAGGGTCAATGAGCAGTTCTTC.

In DNA form, the CDR3 reads TGTGCCAGCAGCTTTAGGTTGGAGCGGGGGAAAGATACGCAGTATTTT. It specifies CASSFRLERGKDTQYF. This chain uses TRBV11-3 with TRBJ2-3; 8 nucleotides agree with TRBD2. Germline V gene lookup returns CDR1 SGHNT and CDR2 YENEEA. This CDR3 is built from 16 residues. Unmatched junction bases numbered 10, after V lost 3 bases and J lost 5 bases. The full variable domain, its missing parts supplied by reference TRBV11-3 and TRBJ2-3, is EAGVVQSPRYKIIEKKQPVAFWCNPISGHNTLYWYLQNLGQGPELLIRYENEEAVDDSQLPKDRFSAERLKGVDSTLKIQPAELGDSAVYLCASSFRLERGKDTQYFGPGTRLTVL.

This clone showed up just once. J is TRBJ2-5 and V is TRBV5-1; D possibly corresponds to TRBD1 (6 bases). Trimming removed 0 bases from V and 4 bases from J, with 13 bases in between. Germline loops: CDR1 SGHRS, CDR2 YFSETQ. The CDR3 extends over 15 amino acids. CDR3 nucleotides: TGCGCCAGCAGCTTGGGGACAGTACTTTTAGAGACCCAGTACTTC. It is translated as CASSLGTVLLETQYF.

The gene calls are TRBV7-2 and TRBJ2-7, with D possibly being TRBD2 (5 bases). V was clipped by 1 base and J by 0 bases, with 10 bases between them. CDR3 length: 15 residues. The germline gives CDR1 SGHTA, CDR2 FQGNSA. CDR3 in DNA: TGTGCCAGCAGCTTAGTTATAGGGAGCTCCTACGAGCAGTACTTC. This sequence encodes CASSLVIGSSYEQYF.

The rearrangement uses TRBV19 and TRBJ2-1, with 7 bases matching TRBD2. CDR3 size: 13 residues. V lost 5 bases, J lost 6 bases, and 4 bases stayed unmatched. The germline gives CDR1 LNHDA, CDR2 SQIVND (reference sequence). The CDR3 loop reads CASSRASGNEQFF. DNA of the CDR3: TGTGCCAGTAGTCGAGCTAGCGGCAATGAGCAGTTCTTC.

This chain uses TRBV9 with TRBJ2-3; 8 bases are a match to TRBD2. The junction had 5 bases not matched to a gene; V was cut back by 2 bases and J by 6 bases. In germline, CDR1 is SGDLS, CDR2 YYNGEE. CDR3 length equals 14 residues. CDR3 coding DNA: TGTGCCAGCAGCGTTGCGGGGGGCCCGGATACGCAGTATTTT. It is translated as CASSVAGGPDTQYF.

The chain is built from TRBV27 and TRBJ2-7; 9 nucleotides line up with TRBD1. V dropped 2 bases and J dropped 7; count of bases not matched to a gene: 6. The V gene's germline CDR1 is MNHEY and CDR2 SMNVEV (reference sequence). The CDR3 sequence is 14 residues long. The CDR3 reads CASSLPGTGQEQYF. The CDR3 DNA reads TGTGCCAGCAGTTTACCCGGGACAGGGCAAGAGCAGTACTTC.

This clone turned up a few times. The CDR3 here is CASPHGGVGYTF. In DNA, the CDR3 is TGCGCCTCCCCTCATGGAGGAGTCGGCTACACCTTC. This chain uses TRBV23-1 with TRBJ1-2; D unclear. TRBV23-1 is known as an ORF, though its function is uncertain. The CDR3 totals 12 residues. V was clipped by 11 bases and J by 8 bases, with 18 bases between them.

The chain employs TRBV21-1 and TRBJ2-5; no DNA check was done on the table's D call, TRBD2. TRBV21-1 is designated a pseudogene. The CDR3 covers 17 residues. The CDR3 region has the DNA TGTGCCAGCAGCAAAATATGTCCAGCGGGAGTTCGAGAGACCCAGTACTTC. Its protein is CASSKICPAGVRETQYF.

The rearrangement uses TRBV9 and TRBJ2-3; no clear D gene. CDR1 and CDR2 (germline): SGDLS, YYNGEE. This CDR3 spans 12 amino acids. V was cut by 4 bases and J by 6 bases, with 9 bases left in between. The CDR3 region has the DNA TGTGCCAGCAGCTCCCACGGGGATACGCAGTATTTT. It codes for CASSSHGDTQYF.

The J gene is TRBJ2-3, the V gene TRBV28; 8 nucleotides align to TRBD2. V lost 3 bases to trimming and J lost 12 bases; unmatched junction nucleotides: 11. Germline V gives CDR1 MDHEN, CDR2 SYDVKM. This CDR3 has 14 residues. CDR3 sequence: CASSFSPSSGNQYF. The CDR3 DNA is TGTGCCAGCAGTTTCTCCCCTAGTAGCGGGAACCAGTATTTT.

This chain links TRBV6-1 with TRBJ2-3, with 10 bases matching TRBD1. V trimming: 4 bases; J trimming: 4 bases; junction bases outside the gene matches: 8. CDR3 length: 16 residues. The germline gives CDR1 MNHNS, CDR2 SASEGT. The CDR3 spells CASSVQPGQGSDTQYF. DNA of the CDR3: TGTGCCAGCAGTGTACAACCGGGACAGGGGTCAGATACGCAGTATTTT.

As DNA, the CDR3 is TGTGCCACCTCCCTTGCAGGCGTAGTTAAAGATACGCAGTATTTT. It codes for CATSLAGVVKDTQYF. J is TRBJ2-3 and V is TRBV19, with D uncertain. The V end lost 10 bases, the J end lost 5 bases, and 22 bases lay between the germline ends. This CDR3 has 15 amino acids. CDR1 is LNHDA, CDR2 SQIVND, per germline (reference sequence).

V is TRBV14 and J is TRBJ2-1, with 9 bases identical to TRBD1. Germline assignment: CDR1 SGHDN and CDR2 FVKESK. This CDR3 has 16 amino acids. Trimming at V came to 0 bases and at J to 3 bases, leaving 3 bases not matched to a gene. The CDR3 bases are TGTGCCAGCAGCCAAGATACAGGGGGCTTCTACAATGAGCAGTTCTTC. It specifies CASSQDTGGFYNEQFF.

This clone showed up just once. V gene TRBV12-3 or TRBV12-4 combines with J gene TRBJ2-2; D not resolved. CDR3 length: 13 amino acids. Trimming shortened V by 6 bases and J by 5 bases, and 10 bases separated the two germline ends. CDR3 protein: CASRSRITGELFF. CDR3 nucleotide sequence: TGTGCCAGCAGGTCCAGGATTACCGGGGAGCTGTTTTTT.

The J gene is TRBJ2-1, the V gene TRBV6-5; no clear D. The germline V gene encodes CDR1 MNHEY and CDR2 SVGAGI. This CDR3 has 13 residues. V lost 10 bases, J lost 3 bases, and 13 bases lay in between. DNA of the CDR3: TGTGCCACCACCAGGCCGAACTACAATGAGCAGTTCTTC. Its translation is CATTRPNYNEQFF.

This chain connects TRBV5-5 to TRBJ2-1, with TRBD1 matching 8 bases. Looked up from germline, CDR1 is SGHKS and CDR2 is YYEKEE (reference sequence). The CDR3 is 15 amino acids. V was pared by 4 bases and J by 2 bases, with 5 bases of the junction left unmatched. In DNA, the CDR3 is TGTGCCAGCAGCCCGCAGGGGGCAACCTACAATGAGCAGTTCTTC. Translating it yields CASSPQGATYNEQFF.

The CDR3 DNA follows: TGTGCCATCAGTGATCGCGGGGATCAGCCCCAGCATTTT. This sequence encodes CAISDRGDQPQHF. This rearrangement joins TRBV10-3 to TRBJ1-5; D call uncertain. CDR3 length: 13 residues. Trimming pared 3 bases from V and 5 bases from J, leaving 8 bases between. Looked up from germline, CDR1 is ENHRY and CDR2 is SYGVKD.

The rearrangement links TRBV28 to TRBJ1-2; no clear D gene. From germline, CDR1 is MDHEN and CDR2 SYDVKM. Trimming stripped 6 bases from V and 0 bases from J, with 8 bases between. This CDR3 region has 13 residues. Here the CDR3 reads CASRSGTNYGYTF. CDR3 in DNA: TGTGCCAGCAGAAGCGGGACTAACTATGGCTACACCTTC.

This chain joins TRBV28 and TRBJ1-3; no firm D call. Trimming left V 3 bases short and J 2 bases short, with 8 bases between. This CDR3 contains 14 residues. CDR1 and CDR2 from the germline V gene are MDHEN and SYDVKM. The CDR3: CASSFAGPGNTIYF. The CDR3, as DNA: TGTGCCAGCAGTTTCGCAGGCCCTGGAAACACCATATATTTT.

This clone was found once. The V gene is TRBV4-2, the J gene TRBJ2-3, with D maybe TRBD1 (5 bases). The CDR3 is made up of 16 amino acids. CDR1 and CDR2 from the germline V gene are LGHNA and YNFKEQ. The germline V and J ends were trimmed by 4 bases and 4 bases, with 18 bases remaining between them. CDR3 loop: CASSPTDTLSADTQYF. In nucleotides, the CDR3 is TGTGCCAGCAGCCCCACGGACACCCTATCGGCAGATACGCAGTATTTT.

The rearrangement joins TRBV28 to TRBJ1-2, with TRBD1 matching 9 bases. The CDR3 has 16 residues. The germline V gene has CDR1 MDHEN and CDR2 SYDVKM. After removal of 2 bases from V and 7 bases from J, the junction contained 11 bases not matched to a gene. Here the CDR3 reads CASSLRGGTGRSGYTF. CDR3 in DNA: TGTGCCAGCAGTTTAAGGGGGGGGACAGGGCGGTCTGGCTACACCTTC.

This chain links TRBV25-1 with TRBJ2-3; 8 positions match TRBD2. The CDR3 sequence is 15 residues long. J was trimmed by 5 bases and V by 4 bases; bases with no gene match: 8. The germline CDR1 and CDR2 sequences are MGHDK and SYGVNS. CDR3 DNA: TGTGCCAGCAGTGGGCAGCGGGAGCGGGAAGATACGCAGTATTTT. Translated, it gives CASSGQREREDTQYF. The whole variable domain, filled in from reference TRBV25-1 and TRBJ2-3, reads EADIYQTPRYLVIGTGKKITLECSQTMGHDKMYWYQQDPGMELHLIHYSYGVNSTEKGDLSSESTVSRIRTEHFPLTLESARPSHTSQYLCASSGQREREDTQYFGPGTRLTVL.

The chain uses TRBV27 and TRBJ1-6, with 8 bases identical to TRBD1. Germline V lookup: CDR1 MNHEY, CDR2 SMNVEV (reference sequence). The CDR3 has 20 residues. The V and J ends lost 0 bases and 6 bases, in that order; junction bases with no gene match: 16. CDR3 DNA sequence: TGTGCCAGCAGTTTATCTTTAAGGAGGATCGGGACAGGCGGTAATTCACCCCTCCACTTT. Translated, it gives CASSLSLRRIGTGGNSPLHF.

The CDR3 region has the DNA TGTGCCATCTCTAGGGGCTTCGACGAGCAGTACTTC. Translating gives CAISRGFDEQYF. V and J are TRBV10-3 and TRBJ2-7; a weak D match, TRBD1 (5 bases). In germline, CDR1 is ENHRY, CDR2 SYGVKD. The CDR3 covers 12 residues. The ends were cut back, 8 bases at V and 5 bases at J, with 13 bases in the middle.

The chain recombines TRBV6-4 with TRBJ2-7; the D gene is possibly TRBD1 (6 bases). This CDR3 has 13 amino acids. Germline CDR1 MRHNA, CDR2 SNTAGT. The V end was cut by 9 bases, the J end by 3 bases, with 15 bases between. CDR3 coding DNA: TGTGCCAGAAATGGACAGCTGAGCTACGAGCAGTACTTC. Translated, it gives CARNGQLSYEQYF.